This T cell receptor beta chain comes out of a study of cytomegalovirus exposure and HLA in healthy donors. This clone was seen a handful of times. Germline V gives CDR1 SGHNT, CDR2 YYREEE (reference sequence). V gave up 3 bases and J gave up 2 bases; unmatched junction bases: 5. This CDR3 has 16 residues. With 60 Vbeta and 13 Jbeta primers, the PCR was carried out. Clones were sequenced by immunoSEQ multiplex PCR, and TCRdb holds only the in-frame ones, with some missing. Of under 150,000 clones in the sample, roughly 79% were seen once. The receptor's source is a man aged 18 to 30 in good health and CMV-seronegative. This rearrangement joins TRBV5-4 to TRBJ2-3, with 11 bases identical to TRBD2. Sample: PBMCs. CDR3 DNA sequence: TGTGCCAGCAGCTCCCGGACTAGCGGGCACACAGATACGCAGTATTTT. Translation gives CASSSRTSGHTDTQYF.